What follows are 9 T cell receptor beta chains derived from one specimen sequenced in a study of shared clonotypes between healthy human individuals. Profiling relied on immunoSEQ multiplex PCR, and the TCRdb table lists in-frame clones only, not all of them. The sample consists of 2 million to 2.5 million clones, more than 90% of them appearing once. The source material was naive CD4+ T cells sorted from blood. As to subset: CD45RA+ positively selected. These receptors all stem from a man aged 18-30 years in good health.

The V call is TRBV6-1, the J call TRBJ2-5; D not resolved. Germline V lookup: CDR1 MNHNS, CDR2 SASEGT. Between the trimmed V and J ends, which lost 6 bases and 4 bases, there was a span of 12 bases. This CDR3 has 13 amino acids. As DNA, the CDR3 is TGTGCCAGCAGCCGTGAGAGGATAGAGACCCAGTACTTC. Its translation is CASSRERIETQYF.

As for this clone: Other DNA sequences in the same sample also yield this CDR3. V gene TRBV20-1 combines with J gene TRBJ2-7, with D unclear. The CDR3 contains 11 residues. With 5 bases removed from V and 1 base from J, the gap between germline ends came to 6 bases. CDR1 is DFQATT, CDR2 SNEGSKA, per germline (reference sequence). The CDR3 sequence is CSARSSYEQYF. The CDR3 DNA is TGCAGTGCTCGTTCTTCCTACGAGCAGTACTTC.

The V and J genes are TRBV4-1 and TRBJ1-5, with TRBD1 matching over 7 bases. CDR3 length: 13 amino acids. Germline CDR1 and CDR2: MGHRA and YSYEKL. V lost 4 bases and J lost 11; bases outside the gene matches: 8. The CDR3 reads CASSPGGGLTQHF. In DNA, the CDR3 is TGCGCCAGCAGCCCAGGGGGGGGTCTGACCCAGCATTTT.

The chain couples TRBV7-2 to TRBJ2-3; possibly TRBD2 for D (6 bases). Trimming cost V 5 bases and J 0 bases, with 12 bases left between them. This CDR3 contains 15 residues. Germline CDR1 and CDR2: SGHTA and FQGNSA. The CDR3 coding sequence is TGTGCCAGCAGCGCCTCCGGGACTAGCACAGATACGCAGTATTTT. Its translation is CASSASGTSTDTQYF.

The table lists this clone with a count of one. The V call is TRBV5-1, the J call TRBJ2-1; TRBD1 matches 9 bases. V gave up 0 bases and J gave up 2 bases; unmatched junction bases: 3. Germline-derived CDR1 and CDR2 are SGHRS and YFSETQ. CDR3 length: 16 amino acids. CDR3 DNA: TGCGCCAGCAGCTTGGCCGGACAGGGGCCCTACAATGAGCAGTTCTTC. Encoded protein: CASSLAGQGPYNEQFF.

The V gene is TRBV10-1, the J gene TRBJ2-1, with D perhaps matching TRBD2 (6 bases). CDR1 is WNHNN and CDR2 is SYGVQD in the germline V gene (reference sequence). This CDR3 is built from 16 residues. Trimming pared 6 bases from V and 2 bases from J, leaving 17 bases between. The CDR3 DNA reads TGCGCCAGCAGATCGGGAGCCCATCCCCCCTACAATGAGCAGTTCTTC. Protein: CASRSGAHPPYNEQFF.

This rearrangement joins TRBV6-4 to TRBJ1-6; D is unclear. Germline values: CDR1 MRHNA, CDR2 SNTAGT. This CDR3 region has 16 residues. V was clipped by 0 bases and J by 4 bases, with 10 bases between them. As DNA, the CDR3 is TGTGCCAGCAGTGACTCGGCGCATTCGTATAATTCACCCCTCCACTTT. It yields the protein CASSDSAHSYNSPLHF.

CDR3 DNA sequence: TGTGCCAGCAGTCTACAACAGGGGCTGTTTGAGACCCAGTACTTC. Amino acid sequence: CASSLQQGLFETQYF. V is TRBV9 and J is TRBJ2-5, with 7 positions matching TRBD1. The CDR3 loop spans 15 amino acids. CDR1 and CDR2 (germline): SGDLS, YYNGEE. The V segment lost 5 bases and the J segment 5 bases; nucleotides outside the gene matches: 12.

Of note for this clone: This CDR3 is also generated by other DNA sequences in the sample. This chain joins TRBV18 and TRBJ2-5; tentatively, D is TRBD2 (6 bases). The CDR3 sequence is 14 residues long. The germline V and J ends were trimmed by 1 base and 5 bases, with 11 bases remaining between them. Germline CDR1 is KGHSH and CDR2 is LQKENI. CDR3 sequence: CASSPLAGLETQYF. CDR3 DNA: TGTGCCAGCTCACCACTCGCGGGACTTGAGACCCAGTACTTC.